The 28 T cell receptor beta chains reported below all come from one sample, sequenced in a study of cytomegalovirus exposure and HLA in healthy donors. PCR amplification relied on 60 Vbeta primers (plus 13 Jbeta primers). Sequenced by immunoSEQ multiplex PCR; TCRdb stores in-frame clones only, minus some. The table has around 110,000 clones, around three quarters seen once. The sequencing input was PBMCs. These receptors were taken from a woman under 30 in good health and CMV-seropositive.

CDR3 in amino acids: CASSSTIQGSRGYTF. CDR3 nucleotide sequence: TGTGCCAGCAGTTCCACAATACAGGGTTCTCGGGGCTACACCTTC. This sequence joins TRBV28 and TRBJ1-2; TRBD1 is a possible D gene (6 bases). Looked up from germline, CDR1 is MDHEN and CDR2 is SYDVKM. The V end lost 4 bases, the J end lost 8 bases, and 20 bases lay between the germline ends. This CDR3 has 15 residues.

This clone was observed a handful of times. The chain employs TRBV27 and TRBJ2-7, with D possibly being TRBD2 (6 bases). CDR3 size: 15 residues. Germline CDR1 MNHEY, CDR2 SMNVEV (reference sequence). Trimming shortened V by 6 bases and J by 3 bases, and 18 bases separated the two germline ends. Written as DNA, the CDR3 is TGTGCCAGCAGCCCTACCGTAGTCGGGAGCTACGAGCAGTACTTC. Encoded protein: CASSPTVVGSYEQYF.

This clone was seen only once. The rearrangement joins TRBV7-9 to TRBJ2-7; possibly TRBD1 for D (5 bases). Trimming removed 5 bases from V and 0 bases from J, with 17 bases in between. The germline CDR1 and CDR2 sequences are SEHNR and FQNEAQ (reference sequence). This CDR3 is 16 amino acids long. The CDR3 sequence is CASSPGHPLLSYEQYF. The CDR3 DNA follows: TGTGCCAGCAGCCCTGGACACCCACTCCTCTCCTACGAGCAGTACTTC.

This CDR3 reads CASSPSTGIGYTF. The CDR3 region has the DNA TGTGCCAGCAGTCCCTCGACAGGGATTGGCTACACCTTC. J is TRBJ1-2 and V is TRBV6-1; TRBD1 matches 7 bases. Losses at the gene ends were 5 bases for V and 7 bases for J; bases not matched to a gene: 7. CDR1 MNHNS and CDR2 SASEGT come from the germline V gene. The CDR3 length is 13 residues.

This clone was counted a few times. The chain combines TRBV6-5 with TRBJ2-3; D uncertain. Germline V gene lookup returns CDR1 MNHEY and CDR2 SVGAGI. V was shortened by 5 bases and J by 1 base, with 7 bases between the two germline ends. The CDR3 is 13 amino acids. For the CDR3, the DNA is TGTGCCAGCAGTATCCCTGGCACAGATACGCAGTATTTT. As protein: CASSIPGTDTQYF.

The V call is TRBV5-1, the J call TRBJ1-2; D might be TRBD1 (5 bases). The V and J ends lost 0 bases and 8 bases respectively, with 11 bases between them. The CDR3 length is 13 residues. Germline values: CDR1 SGHRS, CDR2 YFSETQ. The chain's CDR3 is CASSLEGAGGYTF. In DNA form, the CDR3 reads TGCGCCAGCAGCTTGGAAGGGGCGGGGGGCTACACCTTC.

The chain recombines TRBV30 with TRBJ1-1; D unclear. CDR3 length: 14 residues. V lost 2 bases to trimming and J lost 0 bases, with 10 bases between them. Germline lookup yields CDR1 GTSNPN and CDR2 SVGIG (reference sequence). CDR3 loop: CAWSPGTMNTEAFF. DNA of the CDR3: TGTGCCTGGAGTCCTGGCACGATGAACACTGAAGCTTTCTTT. Supplemented by reference TRBV30 and TRBJ1-1, the full variable domain reads SQTIHQWPATLVQPVGSPLSLECTVEGTSNPNLYWYRQAAGRGLQLLFYSVGIGQISSEVPQNLSASRPQDRQFILSSKKLLLSDSGFYLCAWSPGTMNTEAFFGQGTRLTVV.

The chain links TRBV4-1 to TRBJ2-7, with D hard to call. With 4 bases removed from V and 3 bases from J, the gap between germline ends came to 16 bases. Germline CDR1 MGHRA, CDR2 YSYEKL. The CDR3 totals 15 residues. CDR3 DNA: TGCGCCAGCAGCCCGAACCCCCGGGTTGACTACGAGCAGTACTTC. Translation: CASSPNPRVDYEQYF.

The chain uses TRBV27 and TRBJ1-2, with D maybe TRBD1 (5 bases). This CDR3 has 12 amino acids. The germline CDR1 and CDR2 sequences are MNHEY and SMNVEV (reference sequence). V gave up 5 bases and J gave up 4 bases, with 8 bases separating them. CDR3 in DNA: TGTGCCAGCAGTAACGGGGGCTATGGCTACACCTTC. This sequence encodes CASSNGGYGYTF.

The chain links TRBV5-4 to TRBJ1-1; no reliable D call. The V gene's germline CDR1 is SGHNT and CDR2 YYREEE (reference sequence). V lost 3 bases, J lost 0 bases, and 9 bases lay in between. The CDR3 sequence is 14 residues long. Here the CDR3 DNA reads TGTGCCAGCAGCTATCTAGGTGTGAACACTGAAGCTTTCTTT. This encodes CASSYLGVNTEAFF.

The chain employs TRBV4-1 and TRBJ2-5, with D maybe TRBD1 (7 bases). This CDR3 spans 16 amino acids. Germline V lookup: CDR1 MGHRA, CDR2 YSYEKL. Trimming shortened V by 0 bases and J by 1 base, and 12 bases separated the two germline ends. The CDR3 protein is CASSQDRGTAQETQYF. CDR3 DNA: TGCGCCAGCAGCCAAGATCGCGGGACAGCCCAAGAGACCCAGTACTTC.

The chain carries TRBV11-3 and TRBJ1-5, with 10 positions matching TRBD1. The V gene end was trimmed by 5 bases and the J gene end by 3 bases; junction bases not matched to a gene: 4. The germline CDR1 and CDR2 sequences are SGHNT and YENEEA. The CDR3 sequence is 15 residues long. The CDR3 loop reads CASSAGTGDNQPQHF. The CDR3 DNA reads as TGTGCCAGCAGCGCCGGGACAGGGGACAATCAGCCCCAGCATTTT.

The chain uses TRBV18 and TRBJ1-2, with 7 bases lining up with TRBD1. This CDR3 is built from 14 residues. The junction had 5 bases not matched to a gene; V was cut back by 3 bases and J by 4 bases. Germline V lookup: CDR1 KGHSH, CDR2 LQKENI. CDR3: CASSPGTALYGYTF. The CDR3 DNA reads TGTGCCAGCTCACCCGGGACAGCCCTCTATGGCTACACCTTC.

In DNA, the CDR3 is TGTGCCACCCGTAGAGGGGGCACTGAAGCTTTCTTT. Protein: CATRRGGTEAFF. The chain couples TRBV6-6 to TRBJ1-1; perhaps TRBD1 as D (6 bases). The CDR3 consists of 12 residues. Germline CDR1 is MNHNY and CDR2 is SVGAGI (reference sequence). The germline V and J ends were trimmed by 10 bases and 4 bases, with 13 bases remaining between them.

The table lists this clone with a count of one. V gene TRBV28 combines with J gene TRBJ1-2; 8 bases match TRBD1. CDR1 and CDR2 from the germline V gene are MDHEN and SYDVKM. The CDR3 covers 13 residues. V shed 7 bases, J shed 5 bases, and the junction held 6 bases outside the gene matches. The CDR3 nucleotides read TGTGCCAGCACGTCAGGGGGCCAATATGGCTACACCTTC. Translation gives CASTSGGQYGYTF.

This CDR3 reads CSVDRGRTGELFF. The CDR3 nucleotides are TGCAGCGTTGACAGGGGGCGGACCGGGGAGCTGTTTTTT. The rearrangement joins TRBV29-1 to TRBJ2-2, with 8 bases matching TRBD1. This CDR3 has 13 residues. Germline CDR1 SQVTM, CDR2 ANQGSEA. With 3 bases clipped from V and 5 bases from J, the junction kept 2 bases outside the gene matches.

The chain combines TRBV9 with TRBJ1-5, with TRBD1 matching over 8 bases. This CDR3 is 15 amino acids long. Germline trimming cut 4 bases from V and 5 bases from J; bases unmatched to any gene: 8. The germline gives CDR1 SGDLS, CDR2 YYNGEE. The CDR3 bases are TGTGCCAGCAGCCCAAGGGGACAGGTTGATCAGCCCCAGCATTTT. The encoded protein is CASSPRGQVDQPQHF. Supplemented by reference TRBV9 and TRBJ1-5, the full variable domain reads DSGVTQTPKHLITATGQRVTLRCSPRSGDLSVYWYQQSLDQGLQFLIQYYNGEERAKGNILERFSAQQFPDLHSELNLSSLELGDSALYFCASSPRGQVDQPQHFGDGTRLSIL.

CDR3: CASSQSNQPQHF. The DNA for the CDR3 is TGTGCCAGCAGTCAGAGCAATCAGCCCCAGCATTTT. The V gene is TRBV28, the J gene TRBJ1-5; D is ambiguous. This CDR3 has 12 amino acids. Germline V gene data show CDR1 as MDHEN and CDR2 as SYDVKM. The germline V and J ends were trimmed by 5 bases and 1 base, with 3 bases remaining between them. The whole variable domain, filled in from reference TRBV28 and TRBJ1-5, reads DVKVTQSSRYLVKRTGEKVFLECVQDMDHENMFWYRQDPGLGLRLIYFSYDVKMKEKGDIPEGYSVSREKKERFSLILESASTNQTSMYLCASSQSNQPQHFGDGTRLSIL.

This chain links TRBV7-9 with TRBJ2-2, with TRBD2 identical over 14 bases. The CDR3 is made up of 19 amino acids. With 7 bases clipped from V and 2 bases from J, the junction kept 12 bases outside the gene matches. Germline values: CDR1 SEHNR, CDR2 FQNEAQ (reference sequence). CDR3 region: CASISPGTSGSSNTGELFF. The DNA of the CDR3 is TGTGCCAGCATCTCTCCCGGGACTAGCGGGAGTAGTAACACCGGGGAGCTGTTTTTT. The full variable domain, in which reference TRBV7-9 and TRBJ2-2 provide the parts outside the CDR3, is DTGVSQNPRHKITKRGQNVTFRCDPISEHNRLYWYRQTLGQGPEFLTYFQNEAQLEKSRLLSDRFSAERPKGSFSTLEIQRTEQGDSAMYLCASISPGTSGSSNTGELFFGEGSRLTVL.

The chain couples TRBV25-1 to TRBJ1-2, with no clear D. The CDR3 runs 16 residues. Germline V gene data show CDR1 as MGHDK and CDR2 as SYGVNS. V was trimmed by 3 bases and J by 5 bases, leaving 19 bases between them. The CDR3 DNA sequence: TGTGCCAGCAGTGAGGGAGACGATGCTCTAATTTATGGCTACACCTTC. It yields the protein CASSEGDDALIYGYTF.

The V and J genes are TRBV5-5 and TRBJ2-7, with 8 bases that match TRBD1. The V and J ends lost 4 bases and 5 bases, in that order; junction bases with no gene match: 2. The CDR3 extends over 12 amino acids. Germline lookup yields CDR1 SGHKS and CDR2 YYEKEE (reference sequence). CDR3: CASSPQGDEQYF. The CDR3 nucleotides read TGTGCCAGCAGCCCACAGGGGGACGAGCAGTACTTC.

V and J are TRBV30 and TRBJ2-7, with 10 bases that match TRBD1. J was trimmed by 1 base and V by 3 bases; bases with no gene match: 6. CDR3 length equals 15 residues. Germline CDR1 reads GTSNPN; CDR2 reads SVGIG (reference sequence). The CDR3 coding sequence is TGTGCCTGGAGGGGGGGGGACAGGGGATCCTACGAGCAGTACTTC. This translates into CAWRGGDRGSYEQYF.

The chain carries TRBV5-1 and TRBJ2-2; 12 bases agree with TRBD1. CDR1 SGHRS and CDR2 YFSETQ come from the germline V gene. J lost 6 bases, V lost 3 bases, and 3 bases had no gene match. The CDR3 is 15 amino acids. The CDR3 reads CASSSGQGASGELFF. CDR3 bases: TGCGCCAGCAGCTCGGGACAGGGGGCATCCGGGGAGCTGTTTTTT.

The rearrangement links TRBV7-3 to TRBJ1-3; no clear D. The germline V and J ends were trimmed by 6 bases and 3 bases, with 6 bases remaining between them. This CDR3 spans 12 amino acids. Looked up from germline, CDR1 is SGHTA and CDR2 is FQGTGA. DNA for the CDR3: TGTGCCAGCAGTTCTAATGGAAACACCATATATTTT. It codes for CASSSNGNTIYF. Looking up the rest from reference TRBV7-3 and TRBJ1-3 gives the full variable domain: GAGVSQTPSNKVTEKGKYVELRCDPISGHTALYWYRQSLGQGPEFLIYFQGTGAADDSGLPNDRFFAVRPEGSVSTLKIQRTERGDSAVYLCASSSNGNTIYFGEGSWLTVV.

This clone was observed a few times. The gene calls are TRBV9 and TRBJ2-7; D uncertain. Germline CDR1 reads SGDLS; CDR2 reads YYNGEE. This CDR3 has 16 residues. Deletions cut 0 bases from V and 3 bases from J, with 16 bases between. CDR3 DNA: TGTGCCAGCAGCGTAGACCTATGGGCTGGCCGCTACGAGCAGTACTTC. It specifies CASSVDLWAGRYEQYF.

V is TRBV2 and J is TRBJ2-7; D remains ambiguous. This CDR3 is 15 amino acids long. Trimming stripped 4 bases from V and 3 bases from J, with 16 bases between. CDR1 and CDR2 (germline): SNHLY, FYNNEI. The CDR3 here is CASSVEDSVGYEQYF. CDR3 coding DNA: TGTGCCAGCAGTGTAGAAGACTCAGTTGGCTACGAGCAGTACTTC.

The CDR3 sequence is CASSRPGEIGETQYF. The CDR3 region has the DNA TGTGCCAGCAGTCGCCCAGGGGAGATTGGAGAGACCCAGTACTTC. The J gene is TRBJ2-5, the V gene TRBV27; TRBD1 is a possible D gene (6 bases). V shed 5 bases and J shed 4 bases, with 17 bases lying between them. The V gene's germline CDR1 is MNHEY and CDR2 SMNVEV (reference sequence). CDR3 length: 15 residues.

This clone was detected once. V usage is TRBV2 and J usage is TRBJ2-7; no firm D call. The CDR3 runs to 13 residues. Germline V CDR1 and CDR2: SNHLY, FYNNEI. V lost 3 bases, J lost 3 bases, and 9 bases lay in between. CDR3 coding DNA: TGTGCCAGCAGTGACTCCTCCCGCTACGAGCAGTACTTC. Residues: CASSDSSRYEQYF. Full variable domain (remainder filled in from reference TRBV2 and TRBJ2-7): EPEVTQTPSHQVTQMGQEVILRCVPISNHLYFYWYRQILGQKVEFLVSFYNNEISEKSEIFDDQFSVERPDGSNFTLKIRSTKLEDSAMYFCASSDSSRYEQYFGPGTRLTVT.